The 12 T cell receptor beta chains reported below all come from one sample, sequenced in a study of T cells in localized non-small cell lung cancer. Assay: immunoSEQ multiplex PCR; the TCRdb copy retains only in-frame clones and omits some. The profile shows 1,500 to 2,000 clones, 35% to 40% of them singletons. The input for sequencing was normal lung tissue next to the tumor, taken before any cancer treatment. These receptors all come from a woman aged 40-69 years with stage II lung adenocarcinoma.

The chain joins TRBV15 to TRBJ2-3, with no clear D. CDR3 size: 15 residues. Germline loops: CDR1 LNHNV, CDR2 YYDKDF (reference sequence). With 0 bases removed from V and 2 bases from J, the gap between germline ends came to 9 bases. The CDR3 nucleotides read TGTGCCACCAGCAGAGATCGGAGTTTCACAGATACGCAGTATTTT. Amino acid sequence: CATSRDRSFTDTQYF.

Written as DNA, the CDR3 is TGTGCCAGCACCCCGGACGCCACCTACAATGAGCAGTTCTTC. It codes for CASTPDATYNEQFF. This sequence joins TRBV9 and TRBJ2-1; D is uncertain. This CDR3 contains 14 residues. The V end was cut by 6 bases, the J end by 2 bases, with 12 bases between. In germline, CDR1 is SGDLS, CDR2 YYNGEE.

This clone was observed a handful of times. The genes are TRBV29-1 and TRBJ2-7; tentative D call: TRBD1 (6 bases). V was clipped by 7 bases and J by 7 bases, with 20 bases between them. This CDR3 has 13 amino acids. CDR1 and CDR2 from the germline V gene are SQVTM and ANQGSEA. The CDR3 protein is CSASPGQPPEQYF. Here the CDR3 DNA reads TGCAGCGCATCTCCTGGACAGCCCCCTGAGCAGTACTTC.

In its sample, this clone was seen a few times. The chain is built from TRBV5-1 and TRBJ2-7, with 8 bases matching TRBD1. Germline V gene data show CDR1 as SGHRS and CDR2 as YFSETQ. The V and J ends lost 0 bases and 6 bases, in that order; junction bases with no gene match: 8. The CDR3 is 15 amino acids. The CDR3 region is CASSLEATGALEQYF. In DNA form, the CDR3 reads TGCGCCAGCAGCTTGGAAGCGACAGGGGCTCTCGAGCAGTACTTC. The full variable domain, in which reference TRBV5-1 and TRBJ2-7 provide the parts outside the CDR3, is KAGVTQTPRYLIKTRGQQVTLSCSPISGHRSVSWYQQTPGQGLQFLFEYFSETQRNKGNFPGRFSGRQFSNSRSEMNVSTLELGDSALYLCASSLEATGALEQYFGPGTRLTVT.

The table lists this clone with a count of one. The chain employs TRBV5-1 and TRBJ1-1; perhaps TRBD1 as D (5 bases). Trimming cost V 0 bases and J 7 bases, with 13 bases left between them. CDR3 size: 14 residues. Looked up from germline, CDR1 is SGHRS and CDR2 is YFSETQ. CDR3 loop: CASSLGSAGIEAFF. CDR3 DNA sequence: TGCGCCAGCAGCTTGGGGTCGGCAGGGATTGAAGCTTTCTTT. Using reference TRBV5-1 and TRBJ1-1 for the parts outside the CDR3, the full variable domain is KAGVTQTPRYLIKTRGQQVTLSCSPISGHRSVSWYQQTPGQGLQFLFEYFSETQRNKGNFPGRFSGRQFSNSRSEMNVSTLELGDSALYLCASSLGSAGIEAFFGQGTRLTVV.

By share, this clone counts as medium-sized. The V call is TRBV9, the J call TRBJ2-5; 12 positions agree with TRBD2. CDR1 SGDLS and CDR2 YYNGEE come from the germline V gene. The CDR3 has 15 residues. The J segment lost 4 bases and the V segment lost 0 bases, leaving 1 base of the junction unmatched. Written as DNA, the CDR3 is TGTGCCAGCAGCGTAGCGGGACTAGCGGGAGAGACCCAGTACTTC. Protein product: CASSVAGLAGETQYF.

The chain employs TRBV9 and TRBJ2-1, with a possible D match to TRBD2 (5 bases). The CDR3 sequence is 13 residues long. The germline V and J ends were trimmed by 0 bases and 9 bases, with 10 bases remaining between them. The germline gives CDR1 SGDLS, CDR2 YYNGEE. The CDR3 coding sequence is TGTGCCAGCAGCGTAGACGGTGCGGGTGAGCAGTTCTTC. Translating gives CASSVDGAGEQFF.

By share, this clone counts as medium-sized. The rearrangement links TRBV9 to TRBJ1-5; D remains unclear. Germline values: CDR1 SGDLS, CDR2 YYNGEE. The CDR3 has 14 amino acids. Trimming took off 2 bases at V and 7 bases at J, with 13 bases between the two ends. DNA of the CDR3: TGTGCCAGCAGCGTTGACGGAAGAATACAGCCCCAGCATTTT. This gives the protein CASSVDGRIQPQHF.

V and J are TRBV28 and TRBJ2-3, with 12 bases matching TRBD1. With V trimmed by 9 bases and J by 6 bases, 10 bases remained unmatched. Germline CDR1 MDHEN, CDR2 SYDVKM. This CDR3 spans 15 amino acids. DNA for the CDR3: TGTGCCAGTGCGGGACAGGGGGCGTCGGGGGATACGCAGTATTTT. Protein product: CASAGQGASGDTQYF.

The J gene is TRBJ2-1, the V gene TRBV29-1; 11 nucleotides match TRBD2. Germline CDR1 and CDR2: SQVTM and ANQGSEA. J lost 8 bases, V lost 5 bases, and 5 bases had no gene match. The CDR3 contains 13 residues. The CDR3 DNA sequence: TGCAGCGTTCTAGCGGGGGGCCTCGATGAGCAGTTCTTC. Its translation is CSVLAGGLDEQFF.

This chain uses TRBV9 with TRBJ1-3; D remains unclear. Per germline, CDR1 SGDLS and CDR2 YYNGEE. This CDR3 region has 14 residues. The V end was cut by 0 bases, the J end by 6 bases, with 10 bases between. The CDR3 bases are TGTGCCAGCAGCGTAGATCAGATTCCAAACACCATATATTTT. Translation: CASSVDQIPNTIYF.

This clone was seen more than once but under ten times. The CDR3, as DNA: TGTGCCAGCAGGATGGGGGGCAACTCCTACGAGCAGTACTTC. Protein: CASRMGGNSYEQYF. V usage is TRBV9 and J usage is TRBJ2-7; D may match TRBD1 or TRBD2 (6 bases each). Per germline, CDR1 SGDLS and CDR2 YYNGEE. V was cut by 5 bases and J by 0 bases, with 12 bases left in between. The CDR3 totals 14 residues.